The sequence of this T cell receptor (beta chain) was determined in a study of patients and donors after allogeneic stem cell transplantation. TCRdb redid the calling of the RT-PCR reads with MiXCR, one entry per CDR3 protein. Of 900,000 to 1,000,000 distinct CDR3 sequences listed, under 20% are singletons. The sequence came from a human donor who was either an allogeneic HSCT recipient or a stem cell or donor lymphocyte infusion donor (not recorded which). It is not recorded whose cells these are; they may come from a transplant donor. Sequencing used blood, either unsorted or a sorted T cell fraction (not recorded which).

CDR3 in DNA: TGTGCCAGCAGCTACCGCTTGGTCTCCTACAATGAGCAGTTCTTC. Its translation: CASSYRLVSYNEQFF. The chain combines TRBV13 with TRBJ2-1; D gene uncertain. The V gene lost 4 bases and the J gene lost 0 bases, with 10 bases spanning the gap. Germline V gene sequence: CDR1 PRHDT, CDR2 FYEKMQ (reference sequence). The CDR3 length is 15 residues.